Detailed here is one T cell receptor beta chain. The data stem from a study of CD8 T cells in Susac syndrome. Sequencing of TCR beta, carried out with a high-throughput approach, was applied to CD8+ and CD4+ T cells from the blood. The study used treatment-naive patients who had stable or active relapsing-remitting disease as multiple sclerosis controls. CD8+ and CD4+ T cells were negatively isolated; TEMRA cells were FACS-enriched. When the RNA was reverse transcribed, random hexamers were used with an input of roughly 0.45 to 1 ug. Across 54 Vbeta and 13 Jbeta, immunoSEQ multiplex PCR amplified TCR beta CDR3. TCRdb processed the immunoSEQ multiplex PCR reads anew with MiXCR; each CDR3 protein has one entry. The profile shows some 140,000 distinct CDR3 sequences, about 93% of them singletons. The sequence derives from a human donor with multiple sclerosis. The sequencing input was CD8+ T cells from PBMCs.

The CDR3 sequence is CASNYGQYQETQYF. CDR3 coding DNA: TGTGCCAGCAACTATGGACAGTACCAAGAGACCCAGTACTTC. V and J are TRBV7-2 and TRBJ2-5, with D possibly matching TRBD1 (6 bases). V lost 7 bases and J 0 bases, leaving 12 bases between the germline ends. There are 14 residues in the CDR3. Germline V CDR1 and CDR2: SGHTA, FQGNSA.